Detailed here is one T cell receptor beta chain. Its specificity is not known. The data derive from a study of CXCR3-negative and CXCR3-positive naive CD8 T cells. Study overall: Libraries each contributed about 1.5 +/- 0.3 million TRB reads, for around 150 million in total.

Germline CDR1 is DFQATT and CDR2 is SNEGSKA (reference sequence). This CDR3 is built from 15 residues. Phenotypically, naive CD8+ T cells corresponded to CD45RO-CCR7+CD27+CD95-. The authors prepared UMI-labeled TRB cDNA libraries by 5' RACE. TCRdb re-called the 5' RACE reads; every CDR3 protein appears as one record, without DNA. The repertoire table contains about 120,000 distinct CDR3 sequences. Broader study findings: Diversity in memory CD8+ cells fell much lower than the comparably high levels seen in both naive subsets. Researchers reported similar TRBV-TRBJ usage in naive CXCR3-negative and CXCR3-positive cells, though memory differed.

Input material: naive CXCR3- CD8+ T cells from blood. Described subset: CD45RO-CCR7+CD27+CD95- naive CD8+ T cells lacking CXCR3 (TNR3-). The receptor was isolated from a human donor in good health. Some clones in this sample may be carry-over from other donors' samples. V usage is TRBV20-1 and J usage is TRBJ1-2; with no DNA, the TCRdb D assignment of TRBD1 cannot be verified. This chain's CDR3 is CSAAAIRDPSYGYTF.